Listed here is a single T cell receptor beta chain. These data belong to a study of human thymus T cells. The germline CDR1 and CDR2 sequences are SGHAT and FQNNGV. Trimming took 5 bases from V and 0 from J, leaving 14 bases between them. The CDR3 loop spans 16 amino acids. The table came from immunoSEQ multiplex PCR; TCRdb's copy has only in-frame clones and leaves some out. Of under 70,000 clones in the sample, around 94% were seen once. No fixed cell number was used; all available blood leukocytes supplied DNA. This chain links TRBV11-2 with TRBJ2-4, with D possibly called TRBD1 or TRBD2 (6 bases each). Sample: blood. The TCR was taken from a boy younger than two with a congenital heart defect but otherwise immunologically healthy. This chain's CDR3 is CASSEIGGLAKNIQYF. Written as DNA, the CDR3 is TGTGCCAGCAGCGAGATAGGGGGGCTAGCCAAAAACATTCAGTACTTC.